This T cell receptor (beta chain) is from a study of T cells in Graves' hyperthyroidism and ophthalmopathy. The wider study: Peripheral blood collection took place at initial diagnosis, before any treatment.

CDR1 and CDR2 from the germline V gene are SEHNR and FQNEAQ (reference sequence). This CDR3 region has 14 residues. The V and J ends lost 5 bases and 9 bases respectively, with 17 bases between them. Amplified TCR beta CDR3 regions came from RNA transcripts. A set of HTBI primers served as the primers for a first-round RT-PCR of the TCR CDR3. TCRdb reprocessed the multiplex PCR reads via MiXCR and lists one record per CDR3 protein. This table holds under 450,000 distinct CDR3 sequences, 15% to 19% found once. Absent ophthalmopathy progression within 18 months defined stable Graves' hyperthyroidism. PBMCs were sourced from more than 9 ml fresh peripheral blood. A few counts support this clonotype.

The V gene is TRBV7-9, the J gene TRBJ1-5; D possibly corresponds to TRBD1 (5 bases). The sequence came from a woman aged 18 to 35 with Graves' hyperthyroidism. The specimen sequenced was blood. CDR3: CASSPEGGGRPQHF. The CDR3, as DNA: TGTGCCAGCAGCCCAGAGGGTGGGGGACGGCCCCAGCATTTT.